Sequencing of this T cell receptor beta chain was carried out in a study of cytomegalovirus exposure and HLA in healthy donors. Study background: Roughly 85 million unique TCRs from HLA-typed donors were held in an early release of data. General study findings and limits: Later on, an analysis showed TCR association rates differing by HLA locus, with DRB1 the most and HLA-C the fewest. TCR beta chain V- and J-gene trimming was linked, in a later analysis, to a missense variant in DCLRE1C.

This clone was seen only a few times. Its cognate antigen is unknown. J was trimmed by 5 bases and V by 5 bases; bases with no gene match: 3. The CDR3 is 13 residues long. Germline V gene sequence: CDR1 SGHAT, CDR2 FQNNGV. In the PCR, 60 Vbeta and 13 Jbeta primers were used. Clones were read by immunoSEQ multiplex PCR, and TCRdb kept only the in-frame ones, dropping some. The sample records about 150,000 clones, roughly 81% being singletons. Healthy individuals who donated bone marrow served as the donors. V and J are TRBV11-2 and TRBJ2-5; 9 bases align to TRBD1. The sample taken for sequencing was PBMCs. The receptor comes from a girl aged 5-17 years in good health and CMV-seropositive. The CDR3: CASSLGQGETQYF. DNA for the CDR3: TGTGCCAGCAGCCTTGGACAGGGGGAGACCCAGTACTTC.